Presented here are 5 T cell receptor beta chains from one specimen sequenced in a study of T-cell reconstitution after alpha-beta-depleted transplantation in children (dated by TCRdb to about 2016). The treatment or condition label for this specimen denotes: allogeneic hematopoietic cell transplantation with graft depleted of TCRalphabeta T cells and CD19 B cells. Library construction relied on PCR. Sequenced on an Illumina HiSeq 2500. Molecular barcoding was employed in the preparation of TCR libraries, with unique molecular identifiers being used to normalize TCRbeta repertoire quantification. TCRdb reworked the public reads: Q25 trimming with fastp, MiXCR clone assembly, productive beta chains retained. Each CDR3 protein gets just one entry, which takes the most common genes and DNA from the rows behind it. For this sample the table gives 700,000 to 950,000 distinct CDR3 sequences, of which 16% were detected only once. The ten largest clonotypes hold roughly 5% of the sample.

This material consisted of PBMCs, mostly from graft donor cells, taken 360 days after TCRalphabeta/CD19-depleted stem cell transplant. These receptors came from a male patient younger than 18 who had a stem cell transplant for acute lymphoblastic leukemia, so the T cells may come from the graft donor.

The gene calls are TRBV23-1 and TRBJ2-7, with a possible D match to TRBD2 (6 bases). TRBV23-1 is flagged as an ORF with uncertain function. Trimming took 6 bases from V and 7 from J, leaving 25 bases between them. This CDR3 spans 16 amino acids. The CDR3 DNA sequence: TGCGCCAGCAGCAAAGGGGACTCCCGACTAACCTGGGAGCAGTACTTC. Translating gives CASSKGDSRLTWEQYF.

This rearrangement joins TRBV5-1 to TRBJ1-5; D is undetermined. CDR1 is SGHRS, CDR2 YFSETQ, per germline. The CDR3 consists of 15 residues. V lost 1 base and J 0 bases, leaving 8 bases between the germline ends. The CDR3 DNA reads as TGCGCCAGCAGCTTGACGTCAGATAGCAATCAGCCCCAGCATTTT. This encodes CASSLTSDSNQPQHF.

This clonotype has at least ten counts. The rearrangement joins TRBV27 to TRBJ2-6; D gene ambiguous. Trimming removed 2 bases at V and 0 bases at J, with 11 bases between. This CDR3 is 17 amino acids long. Germline V gene lookup returns CDR1 MNHEY and CDR2 SMNVEV (reference sequence). The DNA for the CDR3 is TGTGCCAGCAGTTTAAAGGGTTGGGTCTCTGGGGCCAACGTCCTGACTTTC. Its translation: CASSLKGWVSGANVLTF.

This sequence joins TRBV18 and TRBJ2-2, with 7 nucleotides matching TRBD1. Per the germline V gene, CDR1 is KGHSH and CDR2 is LQKENI. V was clipped by 1 base and J by 6 bases; unmatched bases: 20. This CDR3 has 20 residues. CDR3 sequence: CASSPLLTWTGDYISGELFF. The CDR3, as DNA: TGTGCCAGCTCACCACTTCTTACCTGGACAGGCGATTACATATCCGGGGAGCTGTTTTTT.

The chain joins TRBV4-2 to TRBJ1-2; perhaps TRBD1 as D (5 bases). Germline assignment: CDR1 LGHNA and CDR2 YNFKEQ. The CDR3 runs 15 residues. With 0 bases removed from V and 0 bases from J, the gap between germline ends came to 8 bases. This CDR3 reads CASSQDNRPNYGYTF. The CDR3 DNA reads TGTGCCAGCAGCCAAGATAACAGGCCTAACTATGGCTACACCTTC.